Below are 16 T cell receptor beta chains sequenced from a single sample in a study of blood T cell repertoires in COVID-19. Clones were read by immunoSEQ multiplex PCR, and TCRdb kept only the in-frame ones, dropping some. Seen here are roughly 330,000 clones, around 87% observed once, and the top ten hold over 4%. Sequenced: PBMCs or T cells enriched from blood (not recorded which). The receptors stem from a woman in her 30s who had recovered from COVID-19.

The chain carries TRBV4-2 and TRBJ1-2; D not resolved. Trimming took 1 base from V and 10 from J, leaving 16 bases between them. This CDR3 spans 14 amino acids. Looked up from germline, CDR1 is LGHNA and CDR2 is YNFKEQ. CDR3 amino acids: CASSQVEVGETYTF. The DNA for the CDR3 is TGTGCCAGCAGCCAAGTTGAGGTGGGTGAGACCTACACCTTC.

The chain uses TRBV6-5 and TRBJ1-2; D gene unclear. CDR1 and CDR2 from the germline V gene are MNHEY and SVGAGI. CDR3 length equals 16 residues. V lost 0 bases to trimming and J lost 1 base, with 12 bases between them. CDR3 nucleotide sequence: TGTGCCAGCAGTTACTCGATTGCCTCCTATAACTATGGCTACACCTTC. Translation gives CASSYSIASYNYGYTF.

CDR3 sequence (DNA): TGCGCCAGCAGCTGGACTAGCGGGCCCTACAATGAGCAGTTCTTC. This translates into CASSWTSGPYNEQFF. The V and J genes are TRBV5-1 and TRBJ2-1, with 11 bases that match TRBD2. Per the germline V gene, CDR1 is SGHRS and CDR2 is YFSETQ. V lost 3 bases and J lost 2; bases outside the gene matches: 1. This CDR3 contains 15 residues. Variable domain in full (rest from reference TRBV5-1 and TRBJ2-1): KAGVTQTPRYLIKTRGQQVTLSCSPISGHRSVSWYQQTPGQGLQFLFEYFSETQRNKGNFPGRFSGRQFSNSRSEMNVSTLELGDSALYLCASSWTSGPYNEQFFGPGTRLTVL.

This clone occurred a few times. This rearrangement joins TRBV27 to TRBJ1-2, with D possibly being TRBD1 (5 bases). V gave up 5 bases and J gave up 4 bases, with 14 bases separating them. Germline CDR1 MNHEY, CDR2 SMNVEV (reference sequence). This CDR3 has 14 amino acids. The CDR3 loop reads CASSLREGIYGYTF. The DNA of the CDR3 is TGTGCCAGCAGTCTCCGGGAGGGGATCTATGGCTACACCTTC.

The chain combines TRBV12-5 with TRBJ2-3; D is possibly TRBD2 (5 bases). The germline V gene has CDR1 LGHNT and CDR2 FRNRAP. The CDR3 consists of 16 residues. V was clipped by 5 bases and J by 1 base, with 16 bases between them. The CDR3 region has the DNA TGTGCTAGTGGTAGGACTGCCGAGGGAGGCACAGATACGCAGTATTTT. This translates into CASGRTAEGGTDTQYF. The full variable domain, with the rest looked up from reference TRBV12-5 and TRBJ2-3, is DARVTQTPRHKVTEMGQEVTMRCQPILGHNTVFWYRQTMMQGLELLAYFRNRAPLDDSGMPKDRFSAEMPDATLATLKIQPSEPRDSAVYFCASGRTAEGGTDTQYFGPGTRLTVL.

This chain joins TRBV4-2 and TRBJ2-7; D perhaps matches TRBD2 (6 bases). This CDR3 spans 18 amino acids. CDR1 LGHNA and CDR2 YNFKEQ come from the germline V gene. Trimming removed 0 bases from V and 2 bases from J, with 20 bases in between. CDR3 residues: CASSQDRLGPHITYEQYF. CDR3 nucleotide sequence: TGTGCCAGCAGCCAAGATCGACTAGGACCGCATATAACCTACGAGCAGTACTTC.

The chain links TRBV5-1 to TRBJ2-1, with TRBD2 identical over 8 bases. V dropped 4 bases and J dropped 6; count of bases not matched to a gene: 9. Germline loops: CDR1 SGHRS, CDR2 YFSETQ. The CDR3 sequence is 15 residues long. CDR3 coding DNA: TGCGCCAGCAGCCCGTCCCCGCGGGGGGTCAATGAGCAGTTCTTC. Protein sequence: CASSPSPRGVNEQFF.

The chain is built from TRBV6-5 and TRBJ1-5; 7 positions match TRBD1. The CDR3 is made up of 14 amino acids. Germline V gives CDR1 MNHEY, CDR2 SVGAGI. J was trimmed by 9 bases and V by 0 bases; bases with no gene match: 5. CDR3 in amino acids: CASSYSAGGAPQHF. The CDR3 coding sequence is TGTGCCAGCAGTTACTCCGCAGGGGGAGCGCCCCAGCATTTT.

The genes are TRBV9 and TRBJ2-7; 8 bases line up with TRBD1. This CDR3 region has 16 residues. V shed 0 bases, J shed 6 bases, and the junction held 11 bases outside the gene matches. The germline gives CDR1 SGDLS, CDR2 YYNGEE. In DNA form, the CDR3 reads TGTGCCAGCAGCGTAGCTACAGGGGGTTCGTTTGGCGAGCAGTACTTC. The encoded protein is CASSVATGGSFGEQYF.

J is TRBJ1-1 and V is TRBV5-1; 10 bases line up with TRBD1. V was pared by 4 bases and J by 0 bases, with 3 bases of the junction left unmatched. This CDR3 is 15 amino acids long. CDR1 is SGHRS, CDR2 YFSETQ, per germline. Written as DNA, the CDR3 is TGCGCCAGCAGCGTGGGACAGGGGCTGAACACTGAAGCTTTCTTT. This translates into CASSVGQGLNTEAFF.

The rearrangement joins TRBV11-3 to TRBJ2-1, with no clear D. The CDR3 totals 16 residues. Trimming shortened V by 5 bases and J by 6 bases, and 20 bases separated the two germline ends. Germline V gene lookup returns CDR1 SGHNT and CDR2 YENEEA. The CDR3, as DNA: TGTGCCAGCAGCCAACGACACTCCAATCCCTCCAATGAGCAGTTCTTC. This gives the protein CASSQRHSNPSNEQFF.

The chain couples TRBV6-6 to TRBJ1-5; D is unresolved. The germline CDR1 and CDR2 sequences are MNHNY and SVGAGI (reference sequence). Trimming took 10 bases from V and 4 from J, leaving 20 bases between them. This CDR3 comprises 15 residues. This CDR3 is CATHEEGRRNQPQHF. The CDR3 region has the DNA TGTGCCACCCACGAGGAGGGAAGGAGGAATCAGCCCCAGCATTTT.

The chain joins TRBV5-1 to TRBJ1-2; TRBD1 aligns across 8 bases. The ends lost 1 base at V and 7 bases at J; junction bases unmatched: 6. This CDR3 has 14 amino acids. CDR1 SGHRS and CDR2 YFSETQ come from the germline V gene. CDR3 loop: CASSLTGQGAGYTF. The DNA for the CDR3 is TGCGCCAGCAGCTTGACAGGACAGGGCGCTGGCTACACCTTC.

The chain joins TRBV19 to TRBJ2-3, with 13 nucleotides matching TRBD2. The germline V gene encodes CDR1 LNHDA and CDR2 SQIVND (reference sequence). The CDR3 extends over 16 amino acids. The ends lost 7 bases at V and 6 bases at J; junction bases unmatched: 10. The CDR3 nucleotides read TGTGCCAGTAATGTCGGGACTAGCGGGGCAGGCGATACGCAGTATTTT. Protein: CASNVGTSGAGDTQYF. Filled out from reference TRBV19 and TRBJ2-3, the complete variable domain reads DGGITQSPKYLFRKEGQNVTLSCEQNLNHDAMYWYRQDPGQGLRLIYYSQIVNDFQKGDIAEGYSVSREKKESFPLTVTSAQKNPTAFYLCASNVGTSGAGDTQYFGPGTRLTVL.

The chain combines TRBV5-4 with TRBJ2-1; 13 bases line up with TRBD2. V was pared by 4 bases and J by 6 bases, with 4 bases of the junction left unmatched. This CDR3 is 15 amino acids long. CDR1 and CDR2 (germline): SGHNT, YYREEE (reference sequence). The CDR3 nucleotides are TGTGCCAGCAGCATGGGACTAGCGGGGACCAATGAGCAGTTCTTC. This codes for CASSMGLAGTNEQFF. The full variable domain, in which reference TRBV5-4 and TRBJ2-1 provide the parts outside the CDR3, is ETGVTQSPTHLIKTRGQQVTLRCSSQSGHNTVSWYQQALGQGPQFIFQYYREEENGRGNFPPRFSGLQFPNYSSELNVNALELDDSALYLCASSMGLAGTNEQFFGPGTRLTVL.

This clone was seen a single time. V gene TRBV27 combines with J gene TRBJ2-2; a weak D match, TRBD1 (6 bases). The V gene lost 3 bases and the J gene lost 4 bases, with 12 bases spanning the gap. Germline CDR1 is MNHEY and CDR2 is SMNVEV (reference sequence). The CDR3 runs 15 residues. CDR3 bases: TGTGCCAGCAGTTTCCAGGGGCGGGCCACCGGGGAGCTGTTTTTT. Translating gives CASSFQGRATGELFF.